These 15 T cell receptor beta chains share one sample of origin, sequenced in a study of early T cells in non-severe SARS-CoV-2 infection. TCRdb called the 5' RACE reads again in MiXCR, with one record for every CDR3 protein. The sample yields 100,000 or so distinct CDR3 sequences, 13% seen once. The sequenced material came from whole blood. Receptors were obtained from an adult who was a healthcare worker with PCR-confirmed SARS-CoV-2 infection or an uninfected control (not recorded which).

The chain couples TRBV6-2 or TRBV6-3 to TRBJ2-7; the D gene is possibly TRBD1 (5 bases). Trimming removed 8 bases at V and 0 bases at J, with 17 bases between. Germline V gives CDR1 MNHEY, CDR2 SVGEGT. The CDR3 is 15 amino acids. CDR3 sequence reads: CASRMGPTSSYEQYF. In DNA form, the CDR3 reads TGTGCCAGCCGCATGGGGCCGACAAGCTCCTACGAGCAGTACTTC.

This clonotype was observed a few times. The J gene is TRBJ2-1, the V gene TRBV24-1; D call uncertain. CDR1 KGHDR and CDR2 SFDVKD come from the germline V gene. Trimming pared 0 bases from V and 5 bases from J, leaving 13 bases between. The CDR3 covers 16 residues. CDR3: CATSDLQFGRHNEQFF. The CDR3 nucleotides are TGTGCCACCAGTGATTTGCAATTCGGCAGACACAATGAGCAGTTCTTC.

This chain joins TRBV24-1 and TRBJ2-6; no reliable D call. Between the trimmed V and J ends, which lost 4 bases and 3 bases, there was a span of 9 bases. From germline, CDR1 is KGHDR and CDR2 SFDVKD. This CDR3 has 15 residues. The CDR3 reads CATSDPLVGANVLTF. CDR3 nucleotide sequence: TGTGCCACCAGTGACCCCCTAGTTGGGGCCAACGTCCTGACTTTC.

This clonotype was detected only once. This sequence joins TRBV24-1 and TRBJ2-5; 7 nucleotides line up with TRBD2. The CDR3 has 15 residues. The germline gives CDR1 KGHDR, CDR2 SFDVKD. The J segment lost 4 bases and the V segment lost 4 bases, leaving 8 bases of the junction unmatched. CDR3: CATSESAGAGETQYF. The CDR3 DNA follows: TGTGCCACCAGTGAGTCCGCGGGAGCGGGAGAGACCCAGTACTTC.

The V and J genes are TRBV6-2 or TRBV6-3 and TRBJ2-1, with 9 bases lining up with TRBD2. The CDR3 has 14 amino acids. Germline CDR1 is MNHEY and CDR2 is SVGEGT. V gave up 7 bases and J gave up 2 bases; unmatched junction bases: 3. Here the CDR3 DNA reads TGTGCCAGCAACGGCGGGAGGGCCTACAATGAGCAGTTCTTC. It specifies CASNGGRAYNEQFF.

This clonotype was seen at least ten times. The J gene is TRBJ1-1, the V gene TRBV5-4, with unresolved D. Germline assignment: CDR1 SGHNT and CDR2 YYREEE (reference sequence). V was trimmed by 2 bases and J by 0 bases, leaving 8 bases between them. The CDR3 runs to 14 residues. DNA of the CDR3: TGTGCCAGCAGCTTCACGGGGATGAACACTGAAGCTTTCTTT. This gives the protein CASSFTGMNTEAFF. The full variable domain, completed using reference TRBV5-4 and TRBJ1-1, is ETGVTQSPTHLIKTRGQQVTLRCSSQSGHNTVSWYQQALGQGPQFIFQYYREEENGRGNFPPRFSGLQFPNYSSELNVNALELDDSALYLCASSFTGMNTEAFFGQGTRLTVV.

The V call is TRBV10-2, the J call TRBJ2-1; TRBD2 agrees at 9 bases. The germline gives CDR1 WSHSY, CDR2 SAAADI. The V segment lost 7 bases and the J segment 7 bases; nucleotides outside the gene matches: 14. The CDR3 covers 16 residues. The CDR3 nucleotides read TGCGCCAGCATCTCGGGTAATCTAGCGGGAAAAAATGAGCAGTTCTTC. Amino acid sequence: CASISGNLAGKNEQFF.

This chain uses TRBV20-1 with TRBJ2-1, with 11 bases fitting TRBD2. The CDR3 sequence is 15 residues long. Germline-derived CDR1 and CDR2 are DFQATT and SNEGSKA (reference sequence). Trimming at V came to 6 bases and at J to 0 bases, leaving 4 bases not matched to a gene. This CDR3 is CSARTSGSSYNEQFF. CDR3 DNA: TGCAGTGCCCGAACTAGCGGGAGCTCCTACAATGAGCAGTTCTTC.

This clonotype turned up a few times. The CDR3 is CASSQELAPTDTQYF. The CDR3 DNA is TGCGCCAGCAGCCAAGAACTAGCACCAACAGATACGCAGTATTTT. The chain is built from TRBV4-1 and TRBJ2-3; D is possibly TRBD2 (6 bases). Trimming stripped 0 bases from V and 3 bases from J, with 10 bases between. The CDR3 is 15 amino acids. Germline V gene sequence: CDR1 MGHRA, CDR2 YSYEKL.

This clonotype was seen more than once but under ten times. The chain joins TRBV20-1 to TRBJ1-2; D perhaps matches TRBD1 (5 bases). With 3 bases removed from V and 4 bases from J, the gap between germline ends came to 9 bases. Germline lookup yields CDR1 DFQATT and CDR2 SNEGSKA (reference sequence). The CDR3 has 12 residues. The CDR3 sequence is CSASGGIYGYTF. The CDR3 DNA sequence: TGCAGTGCTAGCGGGGGGATCTATGGCTACACCTTC.

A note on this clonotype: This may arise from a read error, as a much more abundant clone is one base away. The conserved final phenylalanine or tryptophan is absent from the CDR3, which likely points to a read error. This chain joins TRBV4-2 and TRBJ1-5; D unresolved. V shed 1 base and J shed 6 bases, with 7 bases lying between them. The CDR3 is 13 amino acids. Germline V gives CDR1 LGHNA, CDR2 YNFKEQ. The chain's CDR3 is CASSQGRVQPQHS. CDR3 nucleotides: TGTGCCAGCAGCCAAGGGCGAGTTCAGCCCCAGCATTCT.

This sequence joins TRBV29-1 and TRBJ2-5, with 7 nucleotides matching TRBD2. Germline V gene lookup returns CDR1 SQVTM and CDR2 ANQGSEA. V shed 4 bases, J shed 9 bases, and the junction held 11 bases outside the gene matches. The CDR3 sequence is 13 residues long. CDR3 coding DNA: TGCAGCGTTGGGGACTACGCGTTACAGGCCCAGTACTTC. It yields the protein CSVGDYALQAQYF.

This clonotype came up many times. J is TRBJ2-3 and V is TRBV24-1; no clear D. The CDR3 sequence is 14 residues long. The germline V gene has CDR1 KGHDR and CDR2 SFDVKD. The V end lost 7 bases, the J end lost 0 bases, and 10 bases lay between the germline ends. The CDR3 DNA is TGTGCCACCAGGGACCGAGCTAGCACAGATACGCAGTATTTT. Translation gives CATRDRASTDTQYF.

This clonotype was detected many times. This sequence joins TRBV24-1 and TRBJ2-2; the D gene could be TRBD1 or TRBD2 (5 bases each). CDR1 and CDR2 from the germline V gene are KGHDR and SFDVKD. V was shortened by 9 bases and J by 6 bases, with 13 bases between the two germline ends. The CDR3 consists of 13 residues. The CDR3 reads CATLGSGPGELFF. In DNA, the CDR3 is TGTGCCACCCTGGGCTCGGGACCCGGGGAGCTGTTTTTT.

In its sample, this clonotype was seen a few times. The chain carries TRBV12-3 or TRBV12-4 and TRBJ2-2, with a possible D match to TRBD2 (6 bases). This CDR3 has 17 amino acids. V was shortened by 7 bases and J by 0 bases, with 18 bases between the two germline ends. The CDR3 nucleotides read TGTGCCAGCACCCATGGTTGGGGACTTTCGAACACCGGGGAGCTGTTTTTT. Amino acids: CASTHGWGLSNTGELFF.